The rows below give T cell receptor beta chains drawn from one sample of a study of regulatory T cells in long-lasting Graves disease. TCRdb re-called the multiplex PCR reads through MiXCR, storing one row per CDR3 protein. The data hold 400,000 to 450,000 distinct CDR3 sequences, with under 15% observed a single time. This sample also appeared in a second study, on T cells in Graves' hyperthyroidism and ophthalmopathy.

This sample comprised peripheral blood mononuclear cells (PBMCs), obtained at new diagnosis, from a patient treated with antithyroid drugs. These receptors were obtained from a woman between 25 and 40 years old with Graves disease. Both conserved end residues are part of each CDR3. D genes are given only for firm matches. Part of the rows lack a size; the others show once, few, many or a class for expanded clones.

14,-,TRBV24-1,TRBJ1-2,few,CATSGGPQNYGYTF,TGTGCCACCAGTGGGGGCCCGCAAAACTATGGCTACACCTTC
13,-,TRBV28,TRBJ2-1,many,CASSFIGGNEQFF,TGTGCCAGCAGTTTTATAGGGGGCAATGAGCAGTTCTTC
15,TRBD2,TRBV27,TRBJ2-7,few,CASSPLSGSNYEQYF,TGTGCCAGCAGTCCCCTTAGCGGGAGCAACTACGAGCAGTACTTC
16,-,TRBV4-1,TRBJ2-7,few,CASSQDYARSSYEQYF,TGCGCCAGCAGCCAAGACTACGCCCGGAGCTCCTACGAGCAGTACTTC
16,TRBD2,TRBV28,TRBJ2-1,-,CASSSFPGGSYSEQFF,TGTGCCAGCAGTTCCTTCCCCGGGGGGTCCTACAGTGAGCAGTTCTTC
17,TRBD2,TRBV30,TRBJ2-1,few,CAWSRNLGLARDNEQFF,TGTGCCTGGAGTAGAAACCTGGGACTAGCGAGGGACAATGAGCAGTTCTTC
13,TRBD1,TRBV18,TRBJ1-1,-,CASSADRVAEAFF,TGTGCCAGCTCAGCGGACAGGGTCGCTGAAGCTTTCTTT
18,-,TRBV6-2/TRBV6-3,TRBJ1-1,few,CASSYESRVGQLNTEAFF,TGTGCCAGCAGTTACGAGTCAAGAGTTGGACAGTTGAACACTGAAGCTTTCTTT
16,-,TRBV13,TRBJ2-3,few,CASSSPEGSPTDTQYF,TGTGCCAGCAGCTCCCCGGAGGGAAGCCCAACAGATACGCAGTATTTT
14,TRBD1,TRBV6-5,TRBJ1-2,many,CASSYSIRGRGYTF,TGTGCCAGCAGTTACTCGATCAGGGGGCGAGGCTACACCTTC
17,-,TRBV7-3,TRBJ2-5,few,CASSLTGRTSGQETQYF,TGTGCCAGCAGCTTAACAGGCCGGACAAGTGGACAAGAGACCCAGTACTTC
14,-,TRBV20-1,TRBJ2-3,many,CSARAARRTDTQYF,TGCAGTGCTAGGGCCGCTCGGCGAACGGATACGCAGTATTTT
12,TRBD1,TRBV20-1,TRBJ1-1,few,CSATTGRDEAFF,TGCAGTGCTACGACAGGGAGAGATGAAGCTTTCTTT
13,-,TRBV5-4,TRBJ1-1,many,CATVQGRSTEAFF,TGTGCCACCGTGCAGGGAAGGAGCACTGAAGCTTTCTTT
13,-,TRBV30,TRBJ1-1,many,CAWSVRRAAEAFF,TGTGCCTGGAGTGTAAGGAGGGCTGCTGAAGCTTTCTTT
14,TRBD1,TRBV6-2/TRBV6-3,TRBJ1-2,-,CASSYQGVNYGYTF,TGTGCCAGCAGTTACCAGGGGGTCAACTATGGCTACACCTTC
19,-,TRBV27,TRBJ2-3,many,CASSLGGGGGASSTDTQYF,TGTGCCAGCAGTTTAGGGGGGGGAGGGGGAGCCTCAAGCACAGATACGCAGTATTTT
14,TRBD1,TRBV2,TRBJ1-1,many,CARQGARHNTEAFF,TGTGCCAGACAGGGGGCGCGTCACAACACTGAAGCTTTCTTT
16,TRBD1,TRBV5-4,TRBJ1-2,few,CASSLGGTVANYGYTF,TGTGCCAGCAGCTTGGGCGGGACAGTGGCTAACTATGGCTACACCTTC
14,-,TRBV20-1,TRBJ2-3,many,CSAREGAHPDTQYF,TGCAGTGCTAGAGAGGGGGCCCATCCAGATACGCAGTATTTT
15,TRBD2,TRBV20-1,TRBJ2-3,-,CSAEGLAGDTDTQYF,TGCAGTGCTGAGGGGCTAGCGGGAGACACAGATACGCAGTATTTT
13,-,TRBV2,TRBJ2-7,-,CASGRLLSYEQYF,TGTGCCAGCGGCCGACTATTATCCTACGAGCAGTACTTC
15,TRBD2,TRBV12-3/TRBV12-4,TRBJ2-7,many,CASSRGLADVYEQYF,TGTGCCAGCAGTCGGGGACTAGCGGACGTCTACGAGCAGTACTTC
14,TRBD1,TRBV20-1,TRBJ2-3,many,CSATDRGQGDTQYF,TGCAGTGCTACGGACAGGGGGCAGGGAGATACGCAGTATTTT
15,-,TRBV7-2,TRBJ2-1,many,CASSRKTGSYNEQFF,TGTGCCAGCAGCCGCAAAACAGGGAGTTACAATGAGCAGTTCTTC
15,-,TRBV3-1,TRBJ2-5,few,CASSQGGMPIETQYF,TGTGCCAGCAGCCAAGGTGGCATGCCTATTGAGACCCAGTACTTC
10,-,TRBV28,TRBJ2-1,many,CASGYNEQFF,TGTGCCAGCGGCTACAATGAGCAGTTCTTC
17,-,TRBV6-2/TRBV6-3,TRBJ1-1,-,CASSYFGRWGGGTEAFF,TGTGCCAGCAGTTACTTCGGCCGCTGGGGGGGGGGGACTGAAGCTTTCTTT
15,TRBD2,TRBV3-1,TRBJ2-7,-,CASSRYSGREYEQYF,TGTGCCAGCAGCCGTTATAGCGGGAGAGAGTACGAGCAGTACTTC
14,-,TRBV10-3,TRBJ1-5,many,CAISDRPHNQPQHF,TGTGCCATCAGTGACAGGCCGCACAATCAGCCCCAGCATTTT
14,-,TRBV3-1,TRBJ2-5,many,CASSQERRRETQYF,TGTGCCAGCAGCCAAGAGAGGCGCAGGGAGACCCAGTACTTC
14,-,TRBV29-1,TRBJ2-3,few,CSALTRTGTDTQYF,TGCAGCGCCCTGACGAGGACAGGCACAGATACGCAGTATTTT
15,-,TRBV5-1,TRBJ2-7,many,CASSLGNTGLGEQYF,TGCGCCAGCAGCTTGGGGAACACGGGTCTAGGCGAGCAGTACTTC
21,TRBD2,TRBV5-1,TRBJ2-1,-,CASSSDTRLAGVPIRYNEQFF,TGCGCCAGCAGCTCTGACACGCGACTAGCGGGTGTACCAATCCGCTACAATGAGCAGTTCTTC
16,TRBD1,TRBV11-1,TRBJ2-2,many,CASSLLGQGGTGELFF,TGTGCCAGCAGCTTATTGGGACAGGGCGGAACCGGGGAGCTGTTTTTT
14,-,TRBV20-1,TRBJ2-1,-,CSASFPGAYNEQFF,TGCAGTGCTAGTTTCCCGGGGGCCTACAATGAGCAGTTCTTC
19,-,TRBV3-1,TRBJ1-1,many,CASSQDGSLGPLMNTEAFF,TGTGCCAGCAGCCAAGACGGATCGCTGGGTCCCCTAATGAACACTGAAGCTTTCTTT
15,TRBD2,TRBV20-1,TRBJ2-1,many,CSAPRAGLSYNEQFF,TGCAGTGCGCCCCGAGCGGGATTGTCCTACAATGAGCAGTTCTTC
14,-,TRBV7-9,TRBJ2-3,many,CASSLGPSTDTQYF,TGTGCCAGCAGCTTAGGACCCAGCACAGATACGCAGTATTTT
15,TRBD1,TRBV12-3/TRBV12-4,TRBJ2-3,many,CASSFGTGGRDTQYF,TGTGCCAGCAGTTTCGGGACAGGCGGCCGGGATACGCAGTATTTT
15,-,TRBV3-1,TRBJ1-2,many,CASSLVTEERNGYTF,TGTGCCAGCAGCCTAGTGACAGAGGAGAGAAATGGCTACACCTTC
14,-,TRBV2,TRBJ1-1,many,CASSGQGGVTEAFF,TGTGCCAGCAGTGGTCAGGGCGGAGTGACTGAAGCTTTCTTT
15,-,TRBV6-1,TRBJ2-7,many,CASSTGQKVVDEQYF,TGTGCCAGCAGTACCGGACAGAAGGTTGTGGACGAGCAGTACTTC
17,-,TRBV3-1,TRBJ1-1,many,CASSHLSPRGGSTEAFF,TGTGCCAGCAGCCATTTAAGTCCCAGGGGAGGGAGCACTGAAGCTTTCTTT
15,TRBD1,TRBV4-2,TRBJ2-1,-,CASSQFDREGDEQFF,TGTGCCAGCAGCCAGTTCGACAGGGAAGGGGATGAGCAGTTCTTC
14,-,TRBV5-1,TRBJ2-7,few,CASSSRDGAYEQYF,TGCGCCAGCAGCTCCCGGGACGGAGCCTACGAGCAGTACTTC
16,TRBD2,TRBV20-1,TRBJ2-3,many,CSARPTSGRRSDTQYF,TGCAGTGCTAGGCCTACTAGCGGGAGAAGGTCAGATACGCAGTATTTT
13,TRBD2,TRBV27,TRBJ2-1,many,CASTHLAGGPEFF,TGTGCCAGCACCCACTTAGCGGGAGGGCCGGAGTTCTTC
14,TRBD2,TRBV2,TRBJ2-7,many,CASSLAGPSYEQYF,TGTGCCAGCAGTCTAGCGGGACCTTCCTACGAGCAGTACTTC
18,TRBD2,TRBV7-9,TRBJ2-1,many,CASSQGLAGVGVGNEQFF,TGTGCCAGCAGCCAGGGACTAGCGGGAGTTGGAGTGGGGAATGAGCAGTTCTTC